These 21 T cell receptor beta chains were sequenced from one sample in a study of blood T cell repertoires in COVID-19. TCRdb's table, derived via immunoSEQ multiplex PCR, lists solely in-frame clones and lacks some. This sample yields over 90,000 clones, of which 80% to 90% are seen a single time; approximately 1.6% belongs to the top ten. Sample: peripheral blood. These receptors were obtained from an elderly man with acute or convalescent COVID-19.

This chain connects TRBV21-1 to TRBJ2-1; the D call TRBD2 from the table was never checked on the DNA. TRBV21-1 is deemed a pseudogene. The CDR3 is 18 amino acids. CDR3 protein: CASSGCAGTSALTDEQFF. The CDR3 DNA is TGTGCCAGCAGCGGATGTGCCGGGACTAGCGCCCTCACGGATGAGCAGTTCTTC.

The chain has TRBV7-3 and TRBJ2-5; D gene uncertain. The V end was cut by 5 bases, the J end by 0 bases, with 4 bases between. Germline CDR1 is SGHTA and CDR2 is FQGTGA. The CDR3 consists of 12 residues. The DNA for the CDR3 is TGTGCCAGCAGCGACTACCAAGAGACCCAGTACTTC. Its protein product is CASSDYQETQYF.

This clone has a handful of counts. The J gene is TRBJ1-1, the V gene TRBV19; 9 nucleotides line up with TRBD1. Per the germline V gene, CDR1 is LNHDA and CDR2 is SQIVND (reference sequence). The CDR3 extends over 17 amino acids. The V gene end was trimmed by 5 bases and the J gene end by 2 bases; junction bases not matched to a gene: 12. The CDR3 nucleotides are TGTGCCAGTAGTTTCTTAGGGACAGGGTCGAGAAACACTGAAGCTTTCTTT. Its translation: CASSFLGTGSRNTEAFF.

This clone showed up just a few times. V usage is TRBV30 and J usage is TRBJ1-5; no reliable D call. The germline V and J ends were trimmed by 1 base and 7 bases, with 11 bases remaining between them. CDR1 GTSNPN and CDR2 SVGIG come from the germline V gene (reference sequence). This CDR3 contains 13 residues. The CDR3: CAWSGGQRQPQHF. In nucleotides, the CDR3 is TGTGCCTGGAGTGGGGGTCAGCGGCAGCCCCAGCATTTT.

V and J are TRBV12-5 and TRBJ2-3; 11 bases map to TRBD2. The CDR3 extends over 17 amino acids. The J segment lost 5 bases and the V segment lost 7 bases, leaving 14 bases of the junction unmatched. Germline lookup yields CDR1 LGHNT and CDR2 FRNRAP. The CDR3 protein is CASVFPKLAGAVDTQYF. The CDR3 nucleotides read TGTGCTAGTGTTTTTCCGAAACTAGCGGGAGCGGTAGATACGCAGTATTTT.

This clone was seen only once. The V gene is TRBV13, the J gene TRBJ1-1, with no clear D. Germline V gene lookup returns CDR1 PRHDT and CDR2 FYEKMQ (reference sequence). V shed 8 bases and J shed 2 bases, with 24 bases lying between them. This CDR3 has 17 amino acids. CDR3 in amino acids: CASCRGQGGLRNTEAFF. In DNA, the CDR3 is TGTGCCAGCTGTCGGGGTCAAGGAGGACTCCGAAACACTGAAGCTTTCTTT.

A few counts support this clone. The chain recombines TRBV6-5 with TRBJ2-1; 7 nucleotides align to TRBD1. Germline CDR1 reads MNHEY; CDR2 reads SVGAGI. J lost 9 bases, V lost 10 bases, and 15 bases had no gene match. CDR3 length: 14 amino acids. Here the CDR3 reads CATVRRQGGGEQFF. The CDR3 DNA sequence: TGTGCCACCGTGAGAAGACAGGGTGGCGGTGAGCAGTTCTTC.

The chain recombines TRBV7-2 with TRBJ2-3; TRBD2 aligns across 7 bases. The CDR3 has 16 amino acids. V trimming: 1 base; J trimming: 1 base; junction bases outside the gene matches: 5. CDR1 and CDR2 from the germline V gene are SGHTA and FQGNSA. In DNA, the CDR3 is TGTGCCAGCAGCTTAGAAGCGGGACCCGGCACAGATACGCAGTATTTT. This codes for CASSLEAGPGTDTQYF.

This rearrangement joins TRBV6-5 to TRBJ1-4, with a weak D call TRBD1 (5 bases). The CDR3 contains 15 residues. V was pared by 0 bases and J by 8 bases, with 13 bases between. Germline-derived CDR1 and CDR2 are MNHEY and SVGAGI. CDR3 in amino acids: CASSYSKRGWEKLFF. For the CDR3, the DNA is TGTGCCAGCAGTTACTCGAAAAGGGGTTGGGAAAAACTGTTTTTT.

The CDR3 is CATSRDGGDPYEQYF. CDR3 nucleotide sequence: TGTGCCACCAGCAGAGATGGAGGGGATCCCTACGAGCAGTACTTC. This sequence joins TRBV15 and TRBJ2-7; TRBD2 might be the D (6 bases). Trimming cost V 0 bases and J 2 bases, with 11 bases left between them. The length of the CDR3 is 15 residues. The germline gives CDR1 LNHNV, CDR2 YYDKDF (reference sequence).

This chain joins TRBV12-3 or TRBV12-4 and TRBJ1-1; D is undetermined. The CDR3 loop spans 13 amino acids. The V gene lost 4 bases and the J gene lost 2 bases, with 8 bases spanning the gap. CDR3 coding DNA: TGTGCCAGCAGTTCCTTTACAAACACTGAAGCTTTCTTT. Its protein product is CASSSFTNTEAFF.

The chain joins TRBV20-1 to TRBJ1-5; D not resolved. Germline assignment: CDR1 DFQATT and CDR2 SNEGSKA (reference sequence). CDR3 length: 14 residues. Trimming took off 3 bases at V and 1 base at J, with 10 bases between the two ends. The CDR3 DNA follows: TGCAGTGCTAGTTCGGGTGGAAGCAATCAGCCCCAGCATTTT. Translating gives CSASSGGSNQPQHF.

V and J are TRBV7-9 and TRBJ2-3; no reliable D call. CDR3 length: 13 residues. The ends were cut back, 11 bases at V and 0 bases at J, with 12 bases in the middle. Germline V gene lookup returns CDR1 SEHNR and CDR2 FQNEAQ (reference sequence). CDR3: CAAEESSTDTQYF. The CDR3, as DNA: TGTGCCGCCGAGGAATCTAGCACAGATACGCAGTATTTT.

This rearrangement joins TRBV6-1 to TRBJ1-5; D remains ambiguous. Germline lookup yields CDR1 MNHNS and CDR2 SASEGT. The ends were cut back, 1 base at V and 3 bases at J, with 7 bases in the middle. The CDR3 covers 14 residues. CDR3 amino acids: CASSEGLNNQPQHF. In nucleotides, the CDR3 is TGTGCCAGCAGTGAAGGACTTAACAATCAGCCCCAGCATTTT.

The rearrangement joins TRBV5-1 to TRBJ1-1, with 9 bases fitting TRBD1. With 3 bases clipped from V and 4 bases from J, the junction kept 4 bases outside the gene matches. The CDR3 loop spans 14 amino acids. The germline V gene encodes CDR1 SGHRS and CDR2 YFSETQ. In nucleotides, the CDR3 is TGCGCCAGCAGCTCACAGGGGGCAATCACTGAAGCTTTCTTT. As protein: CASSSQGAITEAFF.

This chain links TRBV5-1 with TRBJ2-1; perhaps TRBD1 as D (6 bases). The germline CDR1 and CDR2 sequences are SGHRS and YFSETQ. The CDR3 covers 14 residues. Trimming took off 0 bases at V and 5 bases at J, with 9 bases between the two ends. The CDR3 protein is CASSLGGPNNEQFF. The CDR3, as DNA: TGCGCCAGCAGCTTGGGGGGGCCAAACAATGAGCAGTTCTTC.

The CDR3 sequence is CASSFTGSDEQYF. Here the CDR3 DNA reads TGTGCCAGCAGCTTTACAGGATCCGACGAGCAGTACTTC. The gene calls are TRBV7-9 and TRBJ2-7, with a weak D call TRBD1 (5 bases). The V end lost 3 bases, the J end lost 5 bases, and 11 bases lay between the germline ends. Per germline, CDR1 SEHNR and CDR2 FQNEAQ (reference sequence). The CDR3 is 13 amino acids.

V gene TRBV7-2 combines with J gene TRBJ1-2; 9 nucleotides line up with TRBD1. The length of the CDR3 is 13 residues. V gave up 6 bases and J gave up 8 bases; unmatched junction bases: 7. Germline assignment: CDR1 SGHTA and CDR2 FQGNSA. CDR3 sequence reads: CASRSTGGTGYTF. The CDR3, as DNA: TGTGCCAGCAGGTCAACAGGGGGCACGGGCTACACCTTC.

This clone was counted only a few times. CDR3 loop: CASSRGGNEKLFF. As DNA, the CDR3 is TGCGCCAGCAGTAGGGGGGGTAATGAAAAACTGTTTTTT. This chain joins TRBV4-3 and TRBJ1-4; D possibly corresponds to TRBD1 (6 bases). CDR1 LGHNA and CDR2 YSLEER come from the germline V gene. The CDR3 has 13 amino acids. With 6 bases removed from V and 4 bases from J, the gap between germline ends came to 9 bases.

This clone was seen once. This chain joins TRBV4-3 and TRBJ2-5; 14 nucleotides agree with TRBD2. CDR3 size: 15 residues. V trimming: 3 bases; J trimming: 4 bases; junction bases outside the gene matches: 1. Germline V gene data show CDR1 as LGHNA and CDR2 as YSLEER. Here the CDR3 DNA reads TGCGCCAGCAGCCAGGGACTAGCGGGAGCAGAGACCCAGTACTTC. It codes for CASSQGLAGAETQYF.

This clone has only a few counts. V is TRBV28 and J is TRBJ1-5, with D perhaps matching TRBD1 (5 bases). CDR1 and CDR2 (germline): MDHEN, SYDVKM. CDR3 size: 15 residues. Trimming cost V 6 bases and J 0 bases, with 12 bases left between them. The CDR3 spells CASSPDSYSNQPQHF. The CDR3 coding sequence is TGTGCCAGCAGCCCCGACAGCTATAGCAATCAGCCCCAGCATTTT. Based on the CDR3 plus reference TRBV28 and TRBJ1-5, the full variable domain is DVKVTQSSRYLVKRTGEKVFLECVQDMDHENMFWYRQDPGLGLRLIYFSYDVKMKEKGDIPEGYSVSREKKERFSLILESASTNQTSMYLCASSPDSYSNQPQHFGDGTRLSIL.